Following are 14 T cell receptor beta chains from one sample sequenced in a study of T cell responses to AZD1222 COVID-19 vaccine. Clones were sequenced by immunoSEQ multiplex PCR, and TCRdb holds only the in-frame ones, with some missing. The profile shows 150,000 to 200,000 clones, over 80% of them singletons. This specimen consisted of peripheral blood, obtained on day 0 of MenACWY control vaccination. The receptors derive from an adult in good health.

This clone has a handful of counts. The V call is TRBV4-1, the J call TRBJ1-5; 7 bases map to TRBD1. This CDR3 has 12 residues. The trim removed 6 bases at V and 6 bases at J, leaving 2 bases unmatched. Germline V gene data show CDR1 as MGHRA and CDR2 as YSYEKL. As DNA, the CDR3 is TGCGCCAGCAGTCAGGGGGGTCAGCCCCAGCATTTT. Translating it yields CASSQGGQPQHF.

In nucleotides, the CDR3 is TGTGCCAGCAGCCAAGGATCCATAAACTATGGCTACACCTTC. Residues: CASSQGSINYGYTF. The chain joins TRBV5-8 to TRBJ1-2; no clear D. CDR3 length: 14 amino acids. V was clipped by 4 bases and J by 2 bases, with 12 bases between them. CDR1 SGHTS and CDR2 YDEGEE come from the germline V gene. Variable domain in full (rest from reference TRBV5-8 and TRBJ1-2): EAGVTQSPTHLIKTRGQQATLRCSPISGHTSVYWYQQALGLGLQFLLWYDEGEERNRGNFPPRFSGRQFPNYSSELNVNALELEDSALYLCASSQGSINYGYTFGSGTRLTVV.

This chain connects TRBV6-6 to TRBJ1-3; no definite D call. V was trimmed by 1 base and J by 2 bases, leaving 9 bases between them. The CDR3 is 15 amino acids. Germline lookup yields CDR1 MNHNY and CDR2 SVGAGI (reference sequence). The DNA for the CDR3 is TGTGCCAGCAGTTACTTGGTCAAAGCTGGAAACACCATATATTTT. It yields the protein CASSYLVKAGNTIYF.

The chain is built from TRBV28 and TRBJ1-2, with a tentative D call TRBD1 (6 bases). The CDR3 sequence is 15 residues long. V dropped 6 bases and J dropped 7 bases, with 21 bases sitting between them. Germline V gene sequence: CDR1 MDHEN, CDR2 SYDVKM. The CDR3 region has the DNA TGTGCCAGCAGCTCTGACCCCCAGGGGAGTAGTGGCTACACCTTC. This gives the protein CASSSDPQGSSGYTF.

The chain links TRBV19 to TRBJ1-6, with 7 bases fitting TRBD1. This CDR3 is 13 amino acids long. Germline V gene lookup returns CDR1 LNHDA and CDR2 SQIVND (reference sequence). V gave up 5 bases and J gave up 7 bases; unmatched junction bases: 2. The CDR3 DNA follows: TGTGCCAGTAGTGGGACAGAGAATTCACCCCTCCACTTT. Translated: CASSGTENSPLHF.

The chain carries TRBV28 and TRBJ2-3, with 8 positions matching TRBD1. CDR3 length: 18 residues. Germline lookup yields CDR1 MDHEN and CDR2 SYDVKM. Trimming at V came to 3 bases and at J to 2 bases, leaving 13 bases not matched to a gene. This CDR3 is CASSFPGQGGDITDTQYF. CDR3 DNA sequence: TGTGCCAGCAGTTTCCCCGGACAGGGTGGGGACATCACAGATACGCAGTATTTT.

The rearrangement joins TRBV3-1 (or the pseudogene TRBV3-2) to TRBJ2-3, with TRBD2 matching 10 bases. Per the germline V gene, CDR1 is LGHDT and CDR2 is YNNKEL (reference sequence). The CDR3 runs 12 residues. The CDR3 reads CATSGDTDTQYF. The DNA of the CDR3 is TGTGCTACTAGCGGGGATACAGATACGCAGTATTTT.

The V call is TRBV7-9, the J call TRBJ2-7; a weak D match, TRBD2 (5 bases). The V and J ends lost 0 bases and 3 bases respectively, with 21 bases between them. Germline lookup yields CDR1 SEHNR and CDR2 FQNEAQ (reference sequence). The CDR3 is 18 amino acids. The CDR3 DNA reads as TGTGCCAGCAGCTTAGCCGGCACCGGGGTGGGATTTGACTACGAGCAGTACTTC. Translating gives CASSLAGTGVGFDYEQYF.

The genes are TRBV30 and TRBJ2-3, with 10 bases aligning to TRBD2. The CDR3 loop spans 14 amino acids. V gave up 4 bases and J gave up 3 bases; unmatched junction bases: 4. CDR1 is GTSNPN and CDR2 is SVGIG in the germline V gene (reference sequence). CDR3 nucleotide sequence: TGTGCCTGGACGGGAGCGGGAGGGACAGATACGCAGTATTTT. This gives the protein CAWTGAGGTDTQYF.

A single count supports this clone. This chain links TRBV5-1 with TRBJ2-3, with D possibly matching TRBD1 (6 bases). V lost 2 bases and J 2 bases, leaving 12 bases between the germline ends. The CDR3 consists of 15 residues. Germline V gene lookup returns CDR1 SGHRS and CDR2 YFSETQ. CDR3 loop: CASSLKQGNTDTQYF. In DNA, the CDR3 is TGCGCCAGCAGCTTAAAACAGGGAAACACAGATACGCAGTATTTT.

The V and J genes are TRBV28 and TRBJ1-2; D unclear. The CDR3 has 13 amino acids. Germline V gene lookup returns CDR1 MDHEN and CDR2 SYDVKM. Trimming cost V 5 bases and J 7 bases, with 14 bases left between them. DNA for the CDR3: TGTGCCAGCAGTAGCGTGACGGGGTTTGGCTACACCTTC. Protein: CASSSVTGFGYTF.

This chain links TRBV29-1 with TRBJ2-7; D not certain. CDR3 size: 13 residues. V was trimmed by 8 bases and J by 1 base, leaving 15 bases between them. Germline CDR1 and CDR2: SQVTM and ANQGSEA. This CDR3 is CSLLITPSYEQYF. In DNA form, the CDR3 reads TGCAGCCTCCTCATTACACCTTCCTACGAGCAGTACTTC.

This sequence joins TRBV5-1 and TRBJ1-4; D gene uncertain. The germline V and J ends were trimmed by 2 bases and 5 bases, with 13 bases remaining between them. The V gene's germline CDR1 is SGHRS and CDR2 YFSETQ. This CDR3 contains 15 residues. In DNA, the CDR3 is TGCGCCAGCAGCTTCAATAGCCAGAGCAATGAAAAACTGTTTTTT. Its translation: CASSFNSQSNEKLFF.

This clone was detected only a few times. The chain has TRBV10-1 and TRBJ1-5; D is undetermined. Trimming stripped 3 bases from V and 2 bases from J, with 11 bases between. CDR3 length equals 15 residues. Germline-derived CDR1 and CDR2 are WNHNN and SYGVQD (reference sequence). Here the CDR3 reads CASSDYRIRNQPQHF. The DNA for the CDR3 is TGCGCCAGCAGTGACTATAGGATTCGCAATCAGCCCCAGCATTTT.